The T cell receptor beta chain described here comes from a study of cytomegalovirus exposure and HLA in healthy donors. Amplification used 60 Vbeta primers and 13 Jbeta primers. The protocol was immunoSEQ multiplex PCR, while the TCRdb copy is restricted to in-frame clones and leaves out a portion. The specimen's table records 150,000 to 200,000 clones. On this clone: Its target is not known.

Germline V CDR1 and CDR2: SGDLS, YYNGEE. This CDR3 has 12 amino acids. Trimming removed 0 bases from V and 7 bases from J, with 7 bases in between. Study-wide findings and caveats: Productive status was seen about 90% or about 30% of the time for most TCR beta V segments in an earlier analysis. Sequencing probably produced one cluster of sequence variants that were highly shared.

The sequenced sample consisted of PBMCs. This TCR was sampled from a woman aged 55-69 years in good health and CMV-seronegative. The gene calls are TRBV9 and TRBJ1-1; D unclear. CDR3 sequence (DNA): TGTGCCAGCAGCGTAGGAGGAGGTGAAGCTTTCTTT. This codes for CASSVGGGEAFF.